This entry features one TCR beta chain sequence. Its antigen is currently unknown. Other DNA sequences in the same sample also yield this CDR3. V dropped 2 bases and J dropped 5 bases, with 3 bases sitting between them. Germline V gives CDR1 SGHTA, CDR2 FQGNSA. The CDR3 length is 12 residues. Every single donor gave one heparinised blood draw, and these averaged roughly 120 mL. Stem cell-like memory, regulatory, central memory and naive CD4+ cells were sorted via CD45RO/CCR7/CD25/CD127/CD95/CD27. Each sorted fraction was over 95% pure. The source of the sample is a study of beta chain features in type 1 diabetes. Study at large: Cells sorted and examined across all samples totaled roughly 100,000,000. Study results and caveats: TCRB CDR3 length was moderately but significantly reduced in all four CD4+ subsets of Type 1 diabetes patients.

Every bit of the isolated RNA underwent reverse transcription, so sequencing read expressed TCRB transcripts. The method was immunoSEQ multiplex PCR; TCRdb's version includes in-frame clones alone and lacks a portion of them. The top ten clones hold around 0.12% of a sample with approximately 600,000 clones, around 12% of them seen once. This clonotype was sampled from a man between 25 and 39 years old with type 1 diabetes. Sequencing was carried out using naive CD4+ T cells from blood. This chain connects TRBV7-2 to TRBJ1-4, with D unresolved. This CDR3 reads CASSLYNEKLFF. The CDR3 coding sequence is TGTGCCAGCAGCTTATACAATGAAAAACTGTTTTTT.